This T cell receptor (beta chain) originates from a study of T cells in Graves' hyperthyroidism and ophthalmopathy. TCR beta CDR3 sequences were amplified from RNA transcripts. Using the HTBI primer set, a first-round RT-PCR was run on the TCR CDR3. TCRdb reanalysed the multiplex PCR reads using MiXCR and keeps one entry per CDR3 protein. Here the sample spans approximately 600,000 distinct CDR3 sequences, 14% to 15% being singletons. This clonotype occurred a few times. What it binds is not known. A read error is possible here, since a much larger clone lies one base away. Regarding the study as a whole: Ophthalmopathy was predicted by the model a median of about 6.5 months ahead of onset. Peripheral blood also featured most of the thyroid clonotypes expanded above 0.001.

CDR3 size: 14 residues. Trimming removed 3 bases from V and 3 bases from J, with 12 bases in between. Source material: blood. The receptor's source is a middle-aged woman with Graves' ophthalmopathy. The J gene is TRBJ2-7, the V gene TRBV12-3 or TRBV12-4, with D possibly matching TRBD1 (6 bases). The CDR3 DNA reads TGTGCCAGCAGTTTCGGACAGAACGGCTACGAGCAGTACTTC. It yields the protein CASSFGQNGYEQYF.